The present TCR beta chain was sequenced within a study of graft-versus-host responses after intestinal transplantation. Findings of the study overall: Allografts from individuals with graft-donor T cell macrochimerism displayed high graft-versus-host to host-versus-graft clonal ratios. Declines in HvG clones occurring early post-transplant were associated with peak circulating GvH clone levels.

The method was immunoSEQ multiplex PCR; TCRdb's version includes in-frame clones alone and lacks a portion of them. The data contain 45,000 to 50,000 clones, over 80% of them seen just once; the ten biggest clones take up about 5.5%. The CDR3 length is 11 residues. V was cut by 3 bases and J by 1 base, with 0 bases left in between. CDR1 and CDR2 from the germline V gene are SEHNR and FQNEAQ (reference sequence). About this clone itself: The antigen is undetermined. Other DNA variants within this sample encode the same CDR3.

The rearrangement uses TRBV7-9 and TRBJ2-5; no definite D call. The source material was PBMCs, sampled 786 days after a first intestinal transplant, on the day of a second. The receptor was derived from a human patient who received an intestinal transplant, so some T cells may come from the graft donor. CDR3 coding DNA: TGTGCCAGCAGCTTCCAAGAGACCCAGTACTTC. This encodes CASSFQETQYF.